This TCR beta chain stems from a study of shared clonotypes between healthy human individuals. Turning to this clone: Antigen: not known.

Donors had no recently reported acute infections or vaccinations and were HIV-negative. There were only Caucasian adults among the donors, and all lived in Nashville, Tennessee. In germline, CDR1 is SGHRS, CDR2 YFSETQ. The CDR3 is 13 residues long. Trimming took 7 bases from V and 1 from J, leaving 11 bases between them. Study-wide points: Sharing across a few donors was seen in around 5.1% of naive CD4 clonotypes.

Produced via immunoSEQ multiplex PCR; TCRdb's table is partial and in-frame only. The table lists some 2,500,000 clones, roughly 93% of them singletons. The chain couples TRBV5-1 to TRBJ1-1; D uncertain. The source material was naive CD4+ T cells from PBMCs. Described subset: CD45RA+ positively selected. The sequence derives from a man between 18 and 29 years old in good health. Some clones in this sample may be carry-over from other donors' samples. CDR3 DNA: TGCGCCAGCGGGCCTTCATCGAACACTGAAGCTTTCTTT. This gives the protein CASGPSSNTEAFF.